This T cell receptor beta chain was recorded in a study of blood T cell repertoires in COVID-19. In the original workflow: Amplifying reference gene primers gave estimates of nucleated cell counts. The method was immunoSEQ multiplex PCR; TCRdb's version includes in-frame clones alone and lacks a portion of them. That table gives V, J and clone size, and the DNA gave D and trimming. The data show some 220,000 clones, approximately 90% seen once. Enrollees, about 18 to 90 years old, lived in about two dozen US areas. V shed 1 base, J shed 15 bases, and the junction held 7 bases outside the gene matches. Per the germline V gene, CDR1 is SGHAT and CDR2 is FQNNGV. The CDR3 is 13 residues long.

The clonotype originates from a woman in her 40s with acute COVID-19. The chain links TRBV11-2 to TRBJ2-1; 9 bases are a match to TRBD2. Sequenced material: PBMCs or T cells enriched from blood (not recorded which). DNA of the CDR3: TGTGCCAGCAGCTTAGGGCTGTTAGCGGGAGCGTTCTTC. Residues: CASSLGLLAGAFF.